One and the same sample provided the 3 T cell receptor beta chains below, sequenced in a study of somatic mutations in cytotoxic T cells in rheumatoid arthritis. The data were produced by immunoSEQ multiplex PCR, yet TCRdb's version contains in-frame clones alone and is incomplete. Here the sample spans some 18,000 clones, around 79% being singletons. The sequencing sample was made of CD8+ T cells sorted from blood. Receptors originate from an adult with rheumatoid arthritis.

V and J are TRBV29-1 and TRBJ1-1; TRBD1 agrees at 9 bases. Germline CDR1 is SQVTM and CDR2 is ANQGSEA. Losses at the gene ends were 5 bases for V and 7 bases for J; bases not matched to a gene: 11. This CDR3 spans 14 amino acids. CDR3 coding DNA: TGCAGCGTTTATCAACGGGACAGGGTCCATGAAGCTTTCTTT. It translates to CSVYQRDRVHEAFF. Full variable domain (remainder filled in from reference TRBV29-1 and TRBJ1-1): SAVISQKPSRDICQRGTSLTIQCQVDSQVTMMFWYRQQPGQSLTLIATANQGSEATYESGFVIDKFPISRPNLTFSTLTVSNMSPEDSSIYLCSVYQRDRVHEAFFGQGTRLTVV.

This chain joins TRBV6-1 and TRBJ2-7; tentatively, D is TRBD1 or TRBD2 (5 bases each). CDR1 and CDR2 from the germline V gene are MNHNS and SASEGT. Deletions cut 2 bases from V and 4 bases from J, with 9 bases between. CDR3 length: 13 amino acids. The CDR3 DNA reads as TGTGCCAGCAGTGAACGGGACGGATACGAGCAGTACTTC. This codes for CASSERDGYEQYF.

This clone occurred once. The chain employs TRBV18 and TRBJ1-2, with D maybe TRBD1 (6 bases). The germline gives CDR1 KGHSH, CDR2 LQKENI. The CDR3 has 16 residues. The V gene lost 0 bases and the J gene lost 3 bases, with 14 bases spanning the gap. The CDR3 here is CASSPPEGGGDYGYTF. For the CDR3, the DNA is TGTGCCAGCTCACCACCTGAAGGGGGAGGCGACTATGGCTACACCTTC.